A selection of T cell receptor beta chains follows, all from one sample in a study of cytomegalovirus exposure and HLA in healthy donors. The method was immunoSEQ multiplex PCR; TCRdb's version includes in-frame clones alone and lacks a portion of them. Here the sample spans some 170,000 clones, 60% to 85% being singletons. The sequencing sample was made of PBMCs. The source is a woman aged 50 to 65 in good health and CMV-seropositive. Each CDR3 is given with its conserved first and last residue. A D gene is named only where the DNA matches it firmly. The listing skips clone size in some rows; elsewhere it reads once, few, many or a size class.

TGTGCCAGCAGCTACAGGCTCACCGGGGAGCTGTTTTTT,CASSYRLTGELFF,TRBJ2-2,-,-,TRBV7-6
TGTGCCAGCAGTAGGACAGGGGAGGGGAACTATGGCTACACCTTC,CASSRTGEGNYGYTF,TRBJ1-2,-,TRBD1,TRBV6-1
TGTGCCAGCAGCCACGTAAGGGGAATATTCTCTGGCTACACCTTC,CASSHVRGIFSGYTF,TRBJ1-2,once,-,TRBV14
TGTGCCAGCGGAGCCCCTAACTATGGCTACACCTTC,CASGAPNYGYTF,TRBJ1-2,-,-,TRBV6-1
TGTGCCAGCAGCCAATTAGAGGGTGTCGATGAAAAACTGTTTTTT,CASSQLEGVDEKLFF,TRBJ1-4,-,-,TRBV4-2
TGTGCCTGGAACGTATTCACAGGGGCCGAAGCTTTCTTT,CAWNVFTGAEAFF,TRBJ1-1,-,TRBD1,TRBV30
TGCAGCGTTCATAACGGCCAAGAGACCCAGTACTTC,CSVHNGQETQYF,TRBJ2-5,-,-,TRBV29-1
TGTGCCAGCTCAGGGGCCAACCTGAACACTGAAGCTTTCTTT,CASSGANLNTEAFF,TRBJ1-1,-,-,TRBV2
TGTGCCAGCAGCCGCCCAGGGGGACGGGCTGAGCAGTTCTTC,CASSRPGGRAEQFF,TRBJ2-1,-,TRBD1,TRBV7-8
TGTGCCAGCAGCGCCGACAGGGGGCATGGGGCCAACGTCCTGACTTTC,CASSADRGHGANVLTF,TRBJ2-6,-,TRBD1,TRBV5-8
TGTGCCAGCAGCTTGGCAGGGCGGACTGAAGCTTTCTTT,CASSLAGRTEAFF,TRBJ1-1,-,-,TRBV7-3
TGTGCCAGCTCATGGACTAGCGGGGGAGGGGAGCAGTACTTC,CASSWTSGGGEQYF,TRBJ2-7,-,TRBD2,TRBV18
TGTGCCAGCAGCTTGTCAGGGGGCCTGCCTGAAGCTTTCTTT,CASSLSGGLPEAFF,TRBJ1-1,-,TRBD1,TRBV5-4
TGTGCCACCAGCAGAGGGGGGACAGGGGCCAATGAGCAGTTCTTC,CATSRGGTGANEQFF,TRBJ2-1,-,TRBD1,TRBV15
TGTGCCAGCAGATGGACAGGGGGCGAAGCTTTCTTT,CASRWTGGEAFF,TRBJ1-1,-,TRBD1,TRBV28
TGTGCCAGCAGCTTAGTGGGGGCAGCGGACACTGAAGCTTTCTTT,CASSLVGAADTEAFF,TRBJ1-1,few,-,TRBV7-9
TGCGCCAGCAGCTTTCAGGGGGTCGGCACTGAAGCTTTCTTT,CASSFQGVGTEAFF,TRBJ1-1,few,TRBD1,TRBV5-1
TGTGCCAGCAGGACAGTCCAAGAGACCCAGTACTTC,CASRTVQETQYF,TRBJ2-5,-,-,TRBV2
TGCAGCGCAAAACGGGGGACGGAGAGCTCCTACGAGCAGTACTTC,CSAKRGTESSYEQYF,TRBJ2-7,few,-,TRBV29-1
TGTGCCAGCAGCCACAACTGGGGCAGGGAAAACATTCAGTACTTC,CASSHNWGRENIQYF,TRBJ2-4,-,-,TRBV7-2